This is a list of T cell receptor beta chains from one sample in a study of Ad26.COV2.S vaccination and SARS-CoV-2 variants. The assay was immunoSEQ multiplex PCR, and TCRdb's table has in-frame clones only and misses some. This sample carries under 400,000 clones, 87% of them seen once, and the ten largest clones take about 3%. This material consisted of peripheral blood, taken in a trial of Ad26.COV2.S vaccine versus placebo. The source is a person between 18 and 65 years old who received the Ad26.COV2.S COVID-19 vaccine or a placebo. Each CDR3 is given with its conserved first and last residue. D genes are given only for firm matches. Some rows have no size entry. The others give once, few or many, or a class for an expanded clone.

V gene	D gene	J gene	clone size	CDR3 length	CDR3 DNA	CDR3 protein
TRBV4-1	TRBD2	TRBJ2-2	-	15	TGCGCCAGCAGCCAAGATTCAGCGGGGGGCTGGGAGCTGTTTTTT	CASSQDSAGGWELFF
TRBV4-1	-	TRBJ1-3	-	17	TGCGCCAGCAGCCAAGGCTGGGCAGGGGAATCTGGAAACACCATATATTTT	CASSQGWAGESGNTIYF
TRBV15	-	TRBJ1-2	-	15	TGTGCCACCAGCAGAGATCGGAACCTTAACTATGGCTACACCTTC	CATSRDRNLNYGYTF
TRBV9	-	TRBJ2-5	once	13	TGTGCCAGCAGCGTAGGGCCCCAAGAGACCCAGTACTTC	CASSVGPQETQYF
TRBV7-8	TRBD1	TRBJ1-4	-	15	TGTGCCAGCAGCTTTGGGACAGCAACTAATGAAAAACTGTTTTTT	CASSFGTATNEKLFF
TRBV2	TRBD2	TRBJ2-1	-	15	TGTGCCAGCCCAACAATGCGGGGGGGCCGGGTTGAGCAGTTCTTC	CASPTMRGGRVEQFF
TRBV4-1	-	TRBJ1-6	few	15	TGCGCCAGCAGCAGACAGGTCCTTTCTAATTCACCCCTCCACTTT	CASSRQVLSNSPLHF
TRBV3-1/TRBV3-2	TRBD1	TRBJ1-2	-	15	TGTGCCAGCAGCCTCAGGGGAGGGGGCCGAGTAGGCTACACCTTC	CASSLRGGGRVGYTF
TRBV6-6	-	TRBJ1-4	-	14	TGTGCCAGCAGTTACGGGGAGGACAATGAAAAACTGTTTTTT	CASSYGEDNEKLFF
TRBV11-3	-	TRBJ2-1	-	12	TGTGCCAGCAGCTTTGTCGACAATGAGCAGTTCTTC	CASSFVDNEQFF
TRBV30	-	TRBJ2-2	-	15	TGTGCCTGGAGTGTAGGGGCAGGGTGGTCCGGGGAGCTGTTTTTT	CAWSVGAGWSGELFF
TRBV2	TRBD1	TRBJ1-4	once	16	TGTGCCAGCAGTCCCATACAGGGGGAGCCTAATGAAAAACTGTTTTTT	CASSPIQGEPNEKLFF
TRBV11-2	-	TRBJ2-3	-	13	TGTGCCAGCAGCTTAGATCGTATAGATACGCAGTATTTT	CASSLDRIDTQYF
TRBV5-6	-	TRBJ1-1	-	15	TGTGCCAGCAGCTTGGACGGGGGGCGCATGACTGAAGCTTTCTTT	CASSLDGGRMTEAFF
TRBV15	-	TRBJ1-1	once	16	TGTGCCACCAGCAGAGATCGACCGGGCTGGGGGACTGAAGCTTTCTTT	CATSRDRPGWGTEAFF
TRBV27	-	TRBJ1-4	-	15	TGTGCCAGCAGCCAGCACTATGCAACTAATGAAAAACTGTTTTTT	CASSQHYATNEKLFF
TRBV5-1	-	TRBJ2-7	-	14	TGCGCCAGCAGCTTGCAGGGGGGGTCCTACGAGCAGTACTTC	CASSLQGGSYEQYF
TRBV12-3/TRBV12-4	-	TRBJ2-5	-	13	TGTGCCAGCAGTTTTGGGGGGCGAGAGACCCAGTACTTC	CASSFGGRETQYF
TRBV3-1/TRBV3-2	-	TRBJ2-1	-	13	TGTGCCAGCGGCGGGACAGCGTACAATGAGCAGTTCTTC	CASGGTAYNEQFF
TRBV30	-	TRBJ2-7	-	15	TGTGCCTGGCAACAAAAACCGACCCCCCCCTACGAGCAGTACTTC	CAWQQKPTPPYEQYF
TRBV10-3	-	TRBJ1-2	-	16	TGTGCCATCAGTGAGCTCGGGGGCCGAGATAACTATGGCTACACCTTC	CAISELGGRDNYGYTF
TRBV5-6	-	TRBJ1-2	-	16	TGTGCCAGCAGCTTCTTGGCGGATCCCGCTGGCGGTGGCTACACCTTC	CASSFLADPAGGGYTF
TRBV2	-	TRBJ1-5	-	18	TGTGCCAGCAGGTCAGGGGTGGGGACATCTCTTAGCAATCAGCCCCAGCATTTT	CASRSGVGTSLSNQPQHF
TRBV10-3	TRBD1	TRBJ2-3	-	14	TGTGCCATCAGTGAAGACAGGGGAACAGATACGCAGTATTTT	CAISEDRGTDTQYF
TRBV7-2	-	TRBJ2-5	-	17	TGTGCCAGCAGCTTAGAGGCGATAGGGGTACGGAAAGAGACCCAGTACTTC	CASSLEAIGVRKETQYF
TRBV29-1	TRBD2	TRBJ2-2	-	15	TGCAGCGTTGAAAGGCTAGCGGGAACCACCACGGAGCTGTTTTTT	CSVERLAGTTTELFF
TRBV5-1	TRBD1	TRBJ1-5	-	16	TGCGCCAGCAGCCTTGGACAGGGATCGAGCAATCAGCCCCAGCATTTT	CASSLGQGSSNQPQHF
TRBV6-1	-	TRBJ2-1	-	14	TGTGCCAGCAGTCGGGACCCCTCCTACAATGAGCAGTTCTTC	CASSRDPSYNEQFF
TRBV4-1	TRBD1	TRBJ2-1	once	14	TGCGCCAGCAGCCCGGGGACAGGTGACAATGAGCAGTTCTTC	CASSPGTGDNEQFF
TRBV30	-	TRBJ2-1	-	16	TGTGCCGGGGGGCGGGGGACCTTACTCTTCTACAATGAGCAGTTCTTC	CAGGRGTLLFYNEQFF
TRBV7-9	-	TRBJ2-2	-	15	TGTGCCAGCACCTCCGGCCTGCCGAACACCGGGGAGCTGTTTTTT	CASTSGLPNTGELFF
TRBV5-5	-	TRBJ1-1	once	18	TGTGCCAGCAGCTTGGCAGGTCAGGGGACAAGATATAACACTGAAGCTTTCTTT	CASSLAGQGTRYNTEAFF
TRBV4-3	-	TRBJ1-5	-	13	TGCGCCAGCAGCCCTACAAGCAATCAGCCCCAGCATTTT	CASSPTSNQPQHF
TRBV19	-	TRBJ1-6	-	13	TGTGCCAGTAGTATTGGCCCAAATTCACCCCTCCACTTT	CASSIGPNSPLHF
TRBV15	-	TRBJ2-2	-	12	TGTGCCACCAGCAGAGAGGGCGGGGAGCTGTTTTTT	CATSREGGELFF
TRBV4-2	-	TRBJ1-4	-	14	TGTGCCAGCAGCCGATTAGGAGCTAATGAAAAACTGTTTTTT	CASSRLGANEKLFF
TRBV7-3	-	TRBJ2-1	-	15	TGTGCCAGCAGCTTCGGGGCAGGGAACTACAATGAGCAGTTCTTC	CASSFGAGNYNEQFF